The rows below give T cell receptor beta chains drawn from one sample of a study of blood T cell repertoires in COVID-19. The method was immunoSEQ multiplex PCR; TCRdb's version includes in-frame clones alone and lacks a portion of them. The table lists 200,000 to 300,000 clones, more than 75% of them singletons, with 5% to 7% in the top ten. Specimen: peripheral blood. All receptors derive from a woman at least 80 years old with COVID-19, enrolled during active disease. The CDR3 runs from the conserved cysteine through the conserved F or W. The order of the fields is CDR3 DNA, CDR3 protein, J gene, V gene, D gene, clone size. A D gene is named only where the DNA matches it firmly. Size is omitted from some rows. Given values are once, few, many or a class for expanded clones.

CDR3nt: TGTGCCAGCAGCCGGGGAGGTAGGCGGGAAGGTGAGCAGTTCTTC; CDR3aa: CASSRGGRREGEQFF; j_gene: TRBJ2-1; v_gene: TRBV11-1; d_gene: .; abundance: .
CDR3nt: TGCGCCAGCAGCGAAGGATCAGGGAGGGGGGGCGAAAAACTGTTTTTT; CDR3aa: CASSEGSGRGGEKLFF; j_gene: TRBJ1-4; v_gene: TRBV5-1; d_gene: .; abundance: .
CDR3nt: TGTGCCAGTAGTACCCTTCAGGGGAACACTGAAGCTTTCTTT; CDR3aa: CASSTLQGNTEAFF; j_gene: TRBJ1-1; v_gene: TRBV19; d_gene: .; abundance: .
CDR3nt: TGCGCCAGCATGGGACAGATGAACACTGAAGCTTTCTTT; CDR3aa: CASMGQMNTEAFF; j_gene: TRBJ1-1; v_gene: TRBV5-1; d_gene: TRBD1; abundance: .
CDR3nt: TGTGCCAGCAGCTTAGAGGGGGCGAATGAAAAACTGTTTTTT; CDR3aa: CASSLEGANEKLFF; j_gene: TRBJ1-4; v_gene: TRBV7-2; d_gene: TRBD1; abundance: .
CDR3nt: TGTGCCAGCAGTTTACTCCGGGGGACTGAAGCTTTCTTT; CDR3aa: CASSLLRGTEAFF; j_gene: TRBJ1-1; v_gene: TRBV6-5; d_gene: .; abundance: .
CDR3nt: TGTGCCACCAGTGACACAGGGGGCAATCAGCCCCAGCATTTT; CDR3aa: CATSDTGGNQPQHF; j_gene: TRBJ1-5; v_gene: TRBV24-1; d_gene: TRBD1; abundance: .
CDR3nt: TGTGCCAGCAGTCTACAGGGGGCGGGTTGGGACACCATATATTTT; CDR3aa: CASSLQGAGWDTIYF; j_gene: TRBJ1-3; v_gene: TRBV6-5; d_gene: TRBD1; abundance: .
CDR3nt: TGTGCCAGCAGCTGGAGATCGTGGGACATTGAAGCTTTCTTT; CDR3aa: CASSWRSWDIEAFF; j_gene: TRBJ1-1; v_gene: TRBV7-8; d_gene: .; abundance: .
CDR3nt: TGTGCCAGTAGTATTGGAGGGAACACTGAAGCTTTCTTT; CDR3aa: CASSIGGNTEAFF; j_gene: TRBJ1-1; v_gene: TRBV19; d_gene: .; abundance: once
CDR3nt: TGTGCCAGCAGCTTAGGTAGCATTCAGCCCCAGCATTTT; CDR3aa: CASSLGSIQPQHF; j_gene: TRBJ1-5; v_gene: TRBV7-2; d_gene: .; abundance: .
CDR3nt: TGCAGCGTTGAAGATCTAGGCAGGGGGCCGACTAATGAAAAACTGTTTTTT; CDR3aa: CSVEDLGRGPTNEKLFF; j_gene: TRBJ1-4; v_gene: TRBV29-1; d_gene: TRBD1; abundance: .
CDR3nt: TGTGCCAGCAGTGCTTTGGGACAGGGGAACACTGAAGCTTTCTTT; CDR3aa: CASSALGQGNTEAFF; j_gene: TRBJ1-1; v_gene: TRBV2; d_gene: TRBD1; abundance: .
CDR3nt: TGTGCCAGCAGCAGAGGGAGCGCCGTTGAAGCTTTCTTT; CDR3aa: CASSRGSAVEAFF; j_gene: TRBJ1-1; v_gene: TRBV11-3; d_gene: .; abundance: .
CDR3nt: TGTGCCAGCAGCCGCGGAGTCTCCGGGGAGCTGTTTTTT; CDR3aa: CASSRGVSGELFF; j_gene: TRBJ2-2; v_gene: TRBV7-2; d_gene: .; abundance: .
CDR3nt: TGTGCCAGCAGCTCCCATGGACAGCCCTATGGCTACACCTTC; CDR3aa: CASSSHGQPYGYTF; j_gene: TRBJ1-2; v_gene: TRBV9; d_gene: .; abundance: .
CDR3nt: TGTGCCAGCAGTTTTCTAGCCCAGGGGTACGAGCAGTACTTC; CDR3aa: CASSFLAQGYEQYF; j_gene: TRBJ2-7; v_gene: TRBV27; d_gene: .; abundance: .
CDR3nt: TGTGCCACCAGTGACGGGGGATTGCCCCAGCATTTT; CDR3aa: CATSDGGLPQHF; j_gene: TRBJ1-5; v_gene: TRBV24-1; d_gene: .; abundance: once
CDR3nt: TGTGCCAGCACCCCGGGCGGGGCGGATTTGGGCGGGGAGCTGTTTTTT; CDR3aa: CASTPGGADLGGELFF; j_gene: TRBJ2-2; v_gene: TRBV3-1/TRBV3-2; d_gene: .; abundance: .
CDR3nt: TGTGCCTGGAGTGTCGCGTCCTCCTATAATTCACCCCTCCACTTT; CDR3aa: CAWSVASSYNSPLHF; j_gene: TRBJ1-6; v_gene: TRBV30; d_gene: .; abundance: .
CDR3nt: TGTGCCAGCAGCTTAGGGCTTCAGGGGGTGGAGGGCTACACCTTC; CDR3aa: CASSLGLQGVEGYTF; j_gene: TRBJ1-2; v_gene: TRBV7-2; d_gene: TRBD1; abundance: .
CDR3nt: TGCGCCAGCAGCTTGAACGGGCGGGGTGACTATGGCTACACCTTC; CDR3aa: CASSLNGRGDYGYTF; j_gene: TRBJ1-2; v_gene: TRBV5-1; d_gene: .; abundance: .
CDR3nt: TGTGCCAGCAGCTTCGCCTACAGGGACAATGAGCAGTTCTTC; CDR3aa: CASSFAYRDNEQFF; j_gene: TRBJ2-1; v_gene: TRBV7-8; d_gene: .; abundance: .
CDR3nt: TGTGCCAGCAGCTCAAACTACGACAGGGTCGGGGGCTACACCTTC; CDR3aa: CASSSNYDRVGGYTF; j_gene: TRBJ1-2; v_gene: TRBV7-9; d_gene: TRBD1; abundance: once
CDR3nt: TGTGCCAGCAGTCAGGGAAATTCACCCCTCCACTTT; CDR3aa: CASSQGNSPLHF; j_gene: TRBJ1-6; v_gene: TRBV6-5; d_gene: .; abundance: .
CDR3nt: TGTGCCAGCAGCGTGGGGCCCAATAATTCACCCCTCCACTTT; CDR3aa: CASSVGPNNSPLHF; j_gene: TRBJ1-6; v_gene: TRBV9; d_gene: .; abundance: .
CDR3nt: TGCGCCAGCAGCCTCACCGGGGGGCGAGAGGCTTTCTTT; CDR3aa: CASSLTGGREAFF; j_gene: TRBJ1-1; v_gene: TRBV5-1; d_gene: .; abundance: .
CDR3nt: TGTGCCAGCAGCTTAGCGGGACAGGGTGTCCATGGCTACACCTTC; CDR3aa: CASSLAGQGVHGYTF; j_gene: TRBJ1-2; v_gene: TRBV7-9; d_gene: TRBD1; abundance: .
CDR3nt: TGTGCCAGCAGTAAAACTCGGGGAAGGAACACTGAAGCTTTCTTT; CDR3aa: CASSKTRGRNTEAFF; j_gene: TRBJ1-1; v_gene: TRBV28; d_gene: .; abundance: few
CDR3nt: TGTGCCAGCAGTTCCTCCGGGACTAGCGAGGGGACCCAGTACTTC; CDR3aa: CASSSSGTSEGTQYF; j_gene: TRBJ2-5; v_gene: TRBV6-5; d_gene: TRBD2; abundance: .
CDR3nt: TGCGCCAGCAGCTTGGAGAGTAGGGGGAATGAGCAGTTCTTC; CDR3aa: CASSLESRGNEQFF; j_gene: TRBJ2-1; v_gene: TRBV5-1; d_gene: .; abundance: .
CDR3nt: TGTGCCAGCAGACTGACCGGGACAGGGCATCAGCCCCAGCATTTT; CDR3aa: CASRLTGTGHQPQHF; j_gene: TRBJ1-5; v_gene: TRBV28; d_gene: TRBD1; abundance: .
CDR3nt: TGTGCCAGCAGTAGCCCCGGGACAGGGGGAATGAACACTGAAGCTTTCTTT; CDR3aa: CASSSPGTGGMNTEAFF; j_gene: TRBJ1-1; v_gene: TRBV28; d_gene: TRBD1; abundance: .
CDR3nt: TGTGCCAGCAGCTTAGCTCGGTCTTATAATTCACCCCTCCACTTT; CDR3aa: CASSLARSYNSPLHF; j_gene: TRBJ1-6; v_gene: TRBV7-9; d_gene: .; abundance: .